Sequencing of this T cell receptor (beta chain) was carried out in a study of T cell responses to AZD1222 COVID-19 vaccine. Concerning this clone: What it binds is unknown. This same CDR3 is encoded by further DNA sequences in the sample.

Second-dose recipients at about 4 or about 12 weeks were treated as one pooled group. General observations from the study: When two AZD1222 doses had been given, Spike-specific TCR breadth and depth rose. Reportedly, close to half of spike-specific TCRs are directed against unmutated variant regions.

Sequencing used immunoSEQ multiplex PCR; TCRdb keeps in-frame clones, though not all of them. Here the sample spans 150,000 or so clones, about 89% being singletons. Germline V gene data show CDR1 as SGHRS and CDR2 as YFSETQ. The CDR3 loop spans 11 amino acids. Trimming removed 4 bases at V and 4 bases at J, with 6 bases between. This sequence originates from an adult who received the AZD1222 COVID-19 vaccine. The sample in question was peripheral blood, obtained 28 days after the second AZD1222 dose. The chain carries TRBV5-1 and TRBJ2-7; D remains ambiguous. CDR3 protein: CASSREYEQYF. In nucleotides, the CDR3 is TGCGCCAGCAGCCGAGAATACGAGCAGTACTTC.